A selection of T cell receptor beta chains follows, all from one sample in a study of T cell responses to AZD1222 COVID-19 vaccine. The repertoire was sequenced with immunoSEQ multiplex PCR; TCRdb's copy has only in-frame clones and lacks some. The sample includes tens of thousands of clones, roughly 88% of them seen just once. This specimen consisted of peripheral blood, obtained on day 0 of AZD1222 vaccination. The receptor source for this set is an adult in good health. The CDR3 runs from the conserved cysteine through the conserved F or W. Each record gives: V gene, J gene, clone size, D gene, CDR3 length, CDR3 DNA, CDR3 protein. D genes are given only for firm matches. The size field is filled for only some rows; it gives once, few, many or a size class.

TRBV28	TRBJ1-1	once	-	12	TGTGCCGCACAGGGTGGGTACACTGAAGCTTTCTTT	CAAQGGYTEAFF
TRBV18	TRBJ1-2	many	TRBD1	14	TGTGCCAGCTCACCCGGACAGGGGAGCTATGGCTACACCTTC	CASSPGQGSYGYTF
TRBV23-1	TRBJ2-5	few	-	13	TGCGCCAGCAGTCAATTCGGGGGCGAGACCCAGTACTTC	CASSQFGGETQYF
TRBV18	TRBJ2-1	-	TRBD1	16	TGTGCCAGCTCACGCGACCGACAGGGGCGATACAATGAGCAGTTCTTC	CASSRDRQGRYNEQFF
TRBV6-5	TRBJ1-2	-	-	14	TGTGCCAGCAGTTACTCTGGGAACATCTATGGCTACACCTTC	CASSYSGNIYGYTF
TRBV2	TRBJ2-2	-	TRBD1	15	TGTGCCAGTAGGGGGCGGGCTCGGGAAACCGGGGAGCTGTTTTTT	CASRGRARETGELFF
TRBV7-8	TRBJ1-1	few	-	15	TGTGCCAGCAGCATACTCGAGTGGGGGAGGCCTGAAGCTTTCTTT	CASSILEWGRPEAFF
TRBV28	TRBJ1-6	-	-	16	TGTGCCAGCAGTTCCCCCGGGACGCCCGAAGGTTCACCCCTCCACTTT	CASSSPGTPEGSPLHF
TRBV6-4	TRBJ1-5	-	TRBD1	19	TGTGCCAGCAGTGGCCTCGCAGGGGGCGCCGCCTATAGCAATCAGCCCCAGCATTTT	CASSGLAGGAAYSNQPQHF
TRBV5-4	TRBJ1-2	once	TRBD1	14	TGTGCCAGCAGCTTGGAGGGACAGGTCTATGGCTACACCTTC	CASSLEGQVYGYTF
TRBV18	TRBJ1-6	-	-	15	TGTGCCAGCTCACCAATGAGGGCCTATAATTCACCCCTCCACTTT	CASSPMRAYNSPLHF
TRBV5-4	TRBJ2-6	-	TRBD1	18	TGTGCCAGCAGCGCTCCGGGACAGTACTCTCCCGGGGCCAACGTCCTGACTTTC	CASSAPGQYSPGANVLTF
TRBV12-3/TRBV12-4	TRBJ2-3	-	-	13	TGTGCCAGCAGTTACGGGAGCACAGATACGCAGTATTTT	CASSYGSTDTQYF
TRBV2	TRBJ2-2	few	-	14	TGTGCCAGCAAGGCAGGGAAGAACACCGGGGAGCTGTTTTTT	CASKAGKNTGELFF
TRBV5-6	TRBJ1-1	-	TRBD1	14	TGTGCCAGCAGCTGGGGGACAGGGGTTGGTGAAGCTTTCTTT	CASSWGTGVGEAFF
TRBV5-6	TRBJ2-1	-	-	10	TGTGCCAGCACTCGAAATGAGCAGTTCTTC	CASTRNEQFF
TRBV10-3	TRBJ2-7	-	TRBD1	13	TGTGCCATCACCCAGGGGGCAGGAGGAGAGCAGTACTTC	CAITQGAGGEQYF
TRBV6-5	TRBJ1-1	-	-	15	TGTGCCAGCGAACCCGTACGGGGGGGGAACACTGAAGCTTTCTTT	CASEPVRGGNTEAFF
TRBV18	TRBJ2-7	few	TRBD1	14	TGTGCCAGCTCACCAGGCAGGGGGTCCTACGAGCAGTACTTC	CASSPGRGSYEQYF
TRBV27	TRBJ2-1	-	-	12	TGTGCCAGCAGTTTCCGGGGTAATGAGCAGTTCTTC	CASSFRGNEQFF
TRBV5-6	TRBJ1-5	-	-	14	TGTGCCAGCAGCTTAGGGACGGGGATTCAGCCCCAGCATTTT	CASSLGTGIQPQHF
TRBV12-3/TRBV12-4	TRBJ1-2	-	-	13	TGTGCCAGCAGTTTAACTCCTAACTATGGCTACACCTTC	CASSLTPNYGYTF
TRBV5-1	TRBJ2-7	-	TRBD1	15	TGCGCCAGCAGCGTGACAGGGGGGAGCTCCTACGAGCAGTACTTC	CASSVTGGSSYEQYF
TRBV30	TRBJ2-2	-	-	15	TGTGCCTGGAGTGTGGGTAGCGGCAACACCGGGGAGCTGTTTTTT	CAWSVGSGNTGELFF
TRBV19	TRBJ1-2	-	-	12	TGTGCCAGTAGTTGGAACAGGGTTGGCTACACCTTC	CASSWNRVGYTF
TRBV4-1	TRBJ1-2	-	-	15	TGCGCCAGCAGCCCTTACAGTCCTTCTAACTATGGCTACACCTTC	CASSPYSPSNYGYTF
TRBV6-5	TRBJ1-4	-	-	14	TGTGCCAGCAGACCACATGGAACTAATGAAAAACTGTTTTTT	CASRPHGTNEKLFF
TRBV3-1/TRBV3-2	TRBJ1-6	few	-	17	TGTGCCAGCAGCCAAGGGTACAGGACAATCCTGAATTCACCCCTCCACTTT	CASSQGYRTILNSPLHF
TRBV2	TRBJ2-1	-	-	13	TGTGCCAGCAGTACGGGACGGTACAATGAGCAGTTCTTC	CASSTGRYNEQFF
TRBV27	TRBJ2-7	few	-	16	TGTGCCAGCAGTGCGAGGGGGGGAGTACTGTCCTACGAGCAGTACTTC	CASSARGGVLSYEQYF
TRBV28	TRBJ1-1	-	-	17	TGTGCCAGCAGTTTAACTCGTTGGGGAGCAAGTTACACTGAAGCTTTCTTT	CASSLTRWGASYTEAFF
TRBV7-3	TRBJ1-1	-	-	14	TGTGCCAGCAGCTCGGGACTACTTAACACTGAAGCTTTCTTT	CASSSGLLNTEAFF
TRBV21-1	TRBJ2-7	few	-	21	TGTGCCAGCAGCAAAGGGGGTAGAGACAGGGGACATTCGCAGGGCTCCTACGAGCAGTACTTC	CASSKGGRDRGHSQGSYEQYF
TRBV12-3/TRBV12-4	TRBJ2-7	-	-	13	TGTGCCAGCAGTTTATGGGGGCCCGCCGAGCAGTACTTC	CASSLWGPAEQYF
TRBV28	TRBJ1-2	-	TRBD1	15	TGTGCCAGCAGCCCTGGGGACAGGGTATTGTCGGGCTACACCTTC	CASSPGDRVLSGYTF
TRBV5-6	TRBJ1-4	once	TRBD1	16	TGTGCCAGCAGCTTGTACCAGGGGGCAACTAATGAAAAACTGTTTTTT	CASSLYQGATNEKLFF
TRBV7-2	TRBJ2-7	-	-	13	TGTGCCAGCAGCTTAAAGAATCCCTACGAGCAGTACTTC	CASSLKNPYEQYF
TRBV9	TRBJ2-7	-	-	14	TGTGCCAGCAGCCCACCTGGGGGTACTTACGAGCAGTACTTC	CASSPPGGTYEQYF
TRBV18	TRBJ1-4	-	-	15	TGTGCCAGCTCACCTTGGGCAGCAACTAATGAAAAACTGTTTTTT	CASSPWAATNEKLFF
TRBV6-5	TRBJ1-4	-	-	14	TGTGCCAGCAGATCGACAGCAACTAATGAAAAACTGTTTTTT	CASRSTATNEKLFF
TRBV18	TRBJ2-5	few	TRBD1	16	TGTGCCAGCTCCCCGGGACAGGAATTTACACAAGAGACCCAGTACTTC	CASSPGQEFTQETQYF
TRBV19	TRBJ1-2	-	-	14	TGTGCCAGTAGTCTTGCAGCGGTGGACTATGGCTACACCTTC	CASSLAAVDYGYTF
TRBV7-2	TRBJ2-5	-	TRBD2	15	TGTGCCAGCAGCCCAAGTCCTAGCGGGGGGGAGACCCAGTACTTC	CASSPSPSGGETQYF
TRBV7-7	TRBJ2-2	-	TRBD1	14	TGTGCTAGCAGCTTAGGGACAGGGCCCGGGGAGCTGTTTTTT	CASSLGTGPGELFF
TRBV4-2	TRBJ1-2	-	-	15	TGTGCCAGCAGCCAAGGAATGCCCTTATTCTATGGCTACACCTTC	CASSQGMPLFYGYTF
TRBV3-1/TRBV3-2	TRBJ2-1	-	TRBD2	14	TGTGCCAGCAGCCATCGGGGGGGTGGAAATGAGCAGTTCTTC	CASSHRGGGNEQFF
TRBV10-3	TRBJ1-2	-	-	12	TGTGCCATCAGTGAGTCCGAAGGGGGCTACACCTTC	CAISESEGGYTF
TRBV28	TRBJ2-1	-	-	14	TGTGCCAGCATGATGTATCTCTCCTACAATGAGCAGTTCTTC	CASMMYLSYNEQFF
TRBV9	TRBJ1-5	-	TRBD1	17	TGTGCCAGCGGGCCGGGACAGGGGTACGAAGGCAATCAGCCCCAGCATTTT	CASGPGQGYEGNQPQHF
TRBV19	TRBJ2-1	-	-	14	TGTGCCAGCGGTCCAGGGGACTCCTACAATGAGCAGTTCTTC	CASGPGDSYNEQFF
TRBV29-1	TRBJ1-1	-	-	12	TGCAGCGTTACCTTCAGAGGGACTGAAGCTTTCTTT	CSVTFRGTEAFF
TRBV20-1	TRBJ1-6	-	-	14	TGCAGTGCTAGTTTGAGCTCCTATAATTCACCCCTCCACTTT	CSASLSSYNSPLHF
TRBV28	TRBJ1-1	-	-	14	TGTGCCAGCAGTTTACACAGGAAACCTTATGAAGCTTTCTTT	CASSLHRKPYEAFF
TRBV27	TRBJ2-5	once	TRBD2	16	TGTGCCAGCAGTCCCCTAATAGCGGGGGCCCAAGAGACCCAGTACTTC	CASSPLIAGAQETQYF
TRBV5-6	TRBJ1-1	-	-	14	TGTGCCAGCAGCTTGGCCTATGGGAACACTGAAGCTTTCTTT	CASSLAYGNTEAFF
TRBV28	TRBJ1-5	-	-	14	TGTGCCAGCGCCACCCCAGGGGAATATCAGCCCCAGCATTTT	CASATPGEYQPQHF
TRBV11-3	TRBJ1-5	-	TRBD1	14	TGTGCCAGCAGCCCACAGGGGGCTTGGCAGCCCCAGCATTTT	CASSPQGAWQPQHF
TRBV9	TRBJ2-1	once	-	12	TGTGCCAGCAGCGTAGGTGGGTATGAGCAGTTCTTC	CASSVGGYEQFF
TRBV5-1	TRBJ2-6	-	-	16	TGCGCCAGCACCCACGCACAGGGTGCTGGGGCCAACGTCCTGACTTTC	CASTHAQGAGANVLTF
TRBV30	TRBJ1-1	-	-	13	TGTGCCTGGAGTGTAATAAGGGGGACTGAAGCTTTCTTT	CAWSVIRGTEAFF